Listed here is a single T cell receptor (beta chain). Looked up from germline, CDR1 is SGHVS and CDR2 is FNYEAQ. V was trimmed by 1 base and J by 1 base, leaving 11 bases between them. This CDR3 comprises 15 residues. The sample is drawn from a study of blood T cell repertoires in COVID-19. Here immunoSEQ multiplex PCR was the method, and the copy in TCRdb shows in-frame clones only, minus some. The table has fewer than 200,000 clones, 70% to 90% seen once. V and J are TRBV7-6 and TRBJ2-7, with a possible D match to TRBD1 (5 bases). This clonotype was obtained from a woman between 35 and 50 years old in a cohort exposed to, infected with or recovered from COVID-19 (not recorded which). Sequenced input: PBMCs or T cells enriched from blood (not recorded which). Here the CDR3 reads CASSLDRSFSYEQYF. Written as DNA, the CDR3 is TGTGCCAGCAGCTTAGACAGGTCCTTTTCCTACGAGCAGTACTTC. Variable domain in full (rest from reference TRBV7-6 and TRBJ2-7): GAGVSQSPRYKVTKRGQDVALRCDPISGHVSLYWYRQALGQGPEFLTYFNYEAQQDKSGLPNDRFSAERPEGSISTLTIQRTEQRDSAMYRCASSLDRSFSYEQYFGPGTRLTVT.